Below are 14 T cell receptor beta chains sequenced from a single sample in a study of CD8 T cells in ankylosing spondylitis. Whole-study findings and limits: For ankylosing spondylitis blood, a TCR beta motif of 7 or 8 highly homologous variants appeared characteristic.

TCRdb itself ran the 5' RACE reads through MiXCR, one entry per CDR3 protein. The table lists about 500,000 distinct CDR3 sequences, about 13% of them singletons. These TCRs are of unknown antigen specificity. The sample comprised blood, either unsorted or a sorted T cell fraction (not recorded which). All receptors derive from a male donor with ankylosing spondylitis.

V and J are TRBV3-1 and TRBJ2-1; no clear D. CDR3 length: 11 residues. Per the germline V gene, CDR1 is LGHDT and CDR2 is YNNKEL (reference sequence). Trimming removed 3 bases from V and 12 bases from J, with 9 bases in between. The CDR3 DNA reads as TGTGCCAGCAGCCACTTGCATAGGCAGTTCTTC. It translates to CASSHLHRQFF.

This clonotype was observed at least ten times. The chain links TRBV5-1 to TRBJ2-2; a possible D gene is TRBD2 (5 bases). The CDR3 contains 14 residues. V lost 2 bases, J lost 3 bases, and 8 bases lay in between. Germline CDR1 reads SGHRS; CDR2 reads YFSETQ. In DNA, the CDR3 is TGCGCCAGCAGCTTTGGGGAGTACACCGGGGAGCTGTTTTTT. Protein product: CASSFGEYTGELFF.

This clonotype occurred a few times. The chain links TRBV9 to TRBJ1-1; no firm D call. Germline loops: CDR1 SGDLS, CDR2 YYNGEE. The CDR3 runs 14 residues. V was cut by 0 bases and J by 5 bases, with 11 bases left in between. CDR3 DNA sequence: TGTGCCAGCAGCGTAGAAGAGAGGCGGACTGAAGCTTTCTTT. It translates to CASSVEERRTEAFF.

This clonotype was counted only a few times. The rearrangement uses TRBV20-1 and TRBJ2-1, with 10 positions matching TRBD1. The CDR3 loop spans 18 amino acids. J lost 0 bases, V lost 7 bases, and 15 bases had no gene match. The germline V gene encodes CDR1 DFQATT and CDR2 SNEGSKA (reference sequence). This chain's CDR3 is CSGAGTGDLKRSYNEQFF. Here the CDR3 DNA reads TGCAGTGGGGCAGGGACAGGGGACCTTAAACGCTCCTACAATGAGCAGTTCTTC.

The chain recombines TRBV11-3 with TRBJ1-1; D unclear. This CDR3 is 12 amino acids long. V gave up 3 bases and J gave up 7 bases, with 9 bases separating them. Germline V lookup: CDR1 SGHNT, CDR2 YENEEA. Here the CDR3 DNA reads TGTGCCAGCAGCTTTACCGGGAATGAAGCTTTCTTT. It translates to CASSFTGNEAFF.

This clonotype was counted only a few times. The chain uses TRBV20-1 and TRBJ2-7, with 11 bases lining up with TRBD2. Per germline, CDR1 DFQATT and CDR2 SNEGSKA (reference sequence). V shed 0 bases and J 0 bases; nucleotides not matched to a gene: 7. CDR3 length equals 17 residues. As DNA, the CDR3 is TGCAGTGCTAGAGAACGGCTAGCGGGAGGAGGCTCCTACGAGCAGTACTTC. It translates to CSARERLAGGGSYEQYF.

This clonotype has more than one count but fewer than ten. The rearrangement links TRBV11-2 to TRBJ2-7; D is ambiguous. Germline V gene data show CDR1 as SGHAT and CDR2 as FQNNGV. The CDR3 is 13 amino acids. V lost 1 base and J lost 9, with 13 bases in between. In DNA, the CDR3 is TGTGCCAGCAGCTTAGTCGAGAAGGGTGCGCAGTACGTC. This gives the protein CASSLVEKGAQYV.

This chain uses TRBV7-9 with TRBJ1-4; unclear D gene. The germline V gene has CDR1 SEHNR and CDR2 FQNEAQ (reference sequence). With 1 base removed from V and 8 bases from J, the gap between germline ends came to 8 bases. CDR3 length equals 13 residues. CDR3 sequence reads: CASSLDQEEKLFF. DNA of the CDR3: TGTGCCAGCAGCTTAGATCAGGAGGAAAAACTGTTTTTT.

This clonotype was seen repeatedly, ten times or more. The chain uses TRBV29-1 and TRBJ2-7; the D gene is possibly TRBD2 (6 bases). V gave up 3 bases and J gave up 6 bases, with 9 bases separating them. The CDR3 totals 11 residues. Germline values: CDR1 SQVTM, CDR2 ANQGSEA. Here the CDR3 DNA reads TGCAGCGTTGAGGAGGGAGGCGAGCAGTACTTC. This gives the protein CSVEEGGEQYF.

This rearrangement joins TRBV3-1 to TRBJ2-7; 9 bases agree with TRBD2. Trimming at V came to 2 bases and at J to 0 bases, leaving 2 bases not matched to a gene. The CDR3 length is 15 residues. Germline loops: CDR1 LGHDT, CDR2 YNNKEL (reference sequence). CDR3 nucleotides: TGTGCCAGCAGCCAAAAACTAGCGGGCTCCTACGAGCAGTACTTC. Its protein is CASSQKLAGSYEQYF.

This clonotype has a count of ten or more. The J gene is TRBJ2-1, the V gene TRBV29-1; perhaps TRBD2 as D (6 bases). Germline V gene sequence: CDR1 SQVTM, CDR2 ANQGSEA. The V end lost 8 bases, the J end lost 1 base, and 15 bases lay between the germline ends. The CDR3 is 14 residues long. The CDR3: CSPLLAFSYNEQFF. The CDR3 DNA follows: TGCAGCCCCCTGCTAGCGTTTTCCTACAATGAGCAGTTCTTC.

The sample holds many counts of this clonotype. This sequence joins TRBV12-3 or TRBV12-4 and TRBJ1-1; D is ambiguous. The CDR3 consists of 12 residues. Between the trimmed V and J ends, which lost 7 bases and 3 bases, there was a span of 9 bases. Here the CDR3 DNA reads TGTGCCAGCACCCCGTCCCACACTGAAGCTTTCTTT. The encoded protein is CASTPSHTEAFF.

This clonotype has at least ten counts. The chain carries TRBV6-1 and TRBJ2-1; TRBD2 aligns across 13 bases. Trimming took 10 bases from V and 6 from J; bases not matched to a gene: 6. Germline CDR1 reads MNHNS; CDR2 reads SASEGT. There are 14 residues in the CDR3. The CDR3 protein is CATQGLAGTNEQFF. DNA for the CDR3: TGTGCCACACAGGGACTAGCGGGGACCAATGAGCAGTTCTTC.

The table lists this clonotype with many counts. The CDR3 DNA sequence: TGCAGTGCGGGAGACAACAGGGGAAACTATGGCTACACCTTC. Encoded protein: CSAGDNRGNYGYTF. This chain uses TRBV20-1 with TRBJ1-2; 7 bases agree with TRBD1. V shed 6 bases, J shed 2 bases, and the junction held 9 bases outside the gene matches. Germline CDR1 reads DFQATT; CDR2 reads SNEGSKA (reference sequence). The CDR3 runs 14 residues.